Each of the 26 T cell receptor beta chains below was sequenced from the same sample in a study of blood T cells in healthy people across ages. A second PCR, run for about 7 to 11 cycles, used a sample-barcoded 5' primer plus a J-beta primer mix. One entry per CDR3 protein results from TCRdb running MiXCR on the 5' RACE reads. This table holds around 1,000,000 distinct CDR3 sequences, under 30% found once. These data were also reused for a study on T cells of mothers and their children.

The sequenced sample was blood. Receptors were obtained from a girl aged 2-10 years in good health.

This clonotype was picked up a small number of times. V is TRBV4-3 and J is TRBJ2-5; weak D call: TRBD2 (5 bases). The end of the DNA aligns better with TRBJ2-7, so the J call may be wrong. CDR3 length equals 13 residues. Germline V gene sequence: CDR1 LGHNA, CDR2 YSLEER. The CDR3 region is CASSQDRADEQYF. In DNA form, the CDR3 reads TGCGCCAGCAGCCAAGATCGAGCGGACGAGCAGTACTTC.

Only a few counts were recorded for this clonotype. The chain recombines TRBV7-3 with TRBJ1-1; D is possibly TRBD1 (5 bases). Germline CDR1 is SGHTA and CDR2 is FQGTGA. The CDR3 length is 15 residues. The germline V and J ends were trimmed by 1 base and 2 bases, with 11 bases remaining between them. The CDR3 nucleotides are TGTGCCAGCAGCTTAATGGGAGGACACAACACTGAAGCTTTCTTT. Amino acids: CASSLMGGHNTEAFF.

V is TRBV10-3 and J is TRBJ2-1; TRBD2 agrees at 11 bases. Germline values: CDR1 ENHRY, CDR2 SYGVKD. The V and J ends lost 8 bases and 4 bases, in that order; junction bases with no gene match: 10. The CDR3 is 16 amino acids. This chain's CDR3 is CAILIITSGGYNEQFF. The CDR3 DNA sequence: TGTGCCATCCTAATCATAACTAGCGGGGGATACAATGAGCAGTTCTTC.

This clonotype has more than one count but fewer than ten. The V gene is TRBV28, the J gene TRBJ2-2, with D possibly TRBD2 on 6 matching bases. The V end was cut by 3 bases, the J end by 6 bases, with 20 bases between. The CDR3 contains 17 residues. CDR1 and CDR2 (germline): MDHEN, SYDVKM. CDR3 coding DNA: TGTGCCAGCAGTTTTATTCCTAGACTGGGGGAGGCCGGGGAGCTGTTTTTT. Translation gives CASSFIPRLGEAGELFF.

This clonotype showed up just once. The CDR3 sequence is CASSSTTGSSYEQYF. Written as DNA, the CDR3 is TGTGCCAGCTCATCCACGACTGGAAGCTCCTACGAGCAGTACTTC. The chain carries TRBV18 and TRBJ2-7; D gene uncertain. The CDR3 has 15 amino acids. The germline gives CDR1 KGHSH, CDR2 LQKENI. V gave up 5 bases and J gave up 0 bases, with 14 bases separating them.

A word on this clonotype: Germline and junction disagree at one end, which may indicate a read error. This chain uses TRBV7-6 with TRBJ1-4; D is ambiguous. CDR3 length equals 14 residues. Germline CDR1 is SGHVS and CDR2 is FNYEAQ. This chain's CDR3 is CASSPNPKREKLFF. The CDR3 DNA reads TGTGCCAGCAGCCCCAACCCGAAGCGGGAAAAGCTGTTTTTT.

V gene TRBV6-1 combines with J gene TRBJ1-5; no clear D gene. Germline assignment: CDR1 MNHNS and CDR2 SASEGT. V was trimmed by 3 bases and J by 5 bases, leaving 11 bases between them. This CDR3 comprises 14 residues. CDR3 amino acids: CASSDEMEYQPQHF. The DNA for the CDR3 is TGTGCCAGCAGTGATGAGATGGAGTATCAGCCCCAGCATTTT.

This rearrangement joins TRBV18 to TRBJ2-5; D unclear. This CDR3 is 13 amino acids long. V was clipped by 1 base and J by 5 bases, with 8 bases between them. Germline V gene lookup returns CDR1 KGHSH and CDR2 LQKENI. The CDR3 bases are TGTGCCAGCTCACCACTGGGTATGGAGACCCAGTACTTC. Translating gives CASSPLGMETQYF.

This clonotype was observed a handful of times. In nucleotides, the CDR3 is TGTGCCAGCAGCGGAGACGTGCACAATGAGCAGTTCTTC. Protein sequence: CASSGDVHNEQFF. This chain connects TRBV7-2 to TRBJ2-1; D gene uncertain. The germline gives CDR1 SGHTA, CDR2 FQGNSA. This CDR3 has 13 amino acids. V lost 5 bases and J lost 5, with 10 bases in between.

Details on this clonotype: A junction end diverges from the germline sequence, so it may reflect a read error. This chain connects TRBV7-2 to TRBJ1-5; D is unclear. Germline V gene sequence: CDR1 SGHTA, CDR2 FQGNSA. The CDR3 extends over 13 amino acids. CDR3 coding DNA: TGTGCCAACAGCTTAGGTGTGGGAAAGCCCCAGCATTTT. This sequence encodes CANSLGVGKPQHF.

This clonotype was observed a handful of times. The chain is built from TRBV4-1 and TRBJ2-7, with 7 bases aligning to TRBD1. This CDR3 region has 14 residues. V lost 4 bases, J lost 5 bases, and 8 bases stayed unmatched. Germline lookup yields CDR1 MGHRA and CDR2 YSYEKL. This CDR3 reads CASSPILQGHEQYF. Here the CDR3 DNA reads TGCGCCAGCAGCCCCATCTTACAGGGGCACGAGCAGTACTTC.

The J gene is TRBJ1-2, the V gene TRBV7-2; 9 bases align to TRBD1. Germline V gives CDR1 SGHTA, CDR2 FQGNSA. The junction had 8 bases not matched to a gene; V was cut back by 3 bases and J by 6 bases. CDR3 length: 15 residues. In DNA form, the CDR3 reads TGTGCCAGCAGCTTGGGAACAGGGGGCTTCGATGGCTACACCTTC. It is translated as CASSLGTGGFDGYTF.

This clonotype was seen a handful of times. The V call is TRBV7-6, the J call TRBJ2-2, with D possibly being TRBD1 or TRBD2 (5 bases each). Germline-derived CDR1 and CDR2 are SGHVS and FNYEAQ. CDR3 length: 15 residues. Trimming left V 8 bases short and J 5 bases short, with 18 bases between. In DNA form, the CDR3 reads TGTGCCAGCGAACAATACTCCGGGACGACCGGGGAGCTGTTTTTT. The encoded protein is CASEQYSGTTGELFF.

In this sample, this clonotype turned up a few times. This chain links TRBV7-2 with TRBJ1-1, with 8 bases fitting TRBD1. In germline, CDR1 is SGHTA, CDR2 FQGNSA. J gave up 11 bases and V 2 bases, and 7 bases lay outside the gene matches. The CDR3 length is 13 residues. CDR3: CASSLFQGARAFF. The DNA of the CDR3 is TGTGCCAGCAGCTTATTCCAGGGGGCGAGGGCTTTCTTT.

V gene TRBV6-1 combines with J gene TRBJ2-1; D gene ambiguous. With the DNA end fitting TRBJ2-7 better, the J assignment may be wrong. The germline gives CDR1 MNHNS, CDR2 SASEGT. This CDR3 region has 15 residues. The CDR3 DNA reads TGTGCCAGCAGTGTCCTGGAGTCTACGAGAGGCGAGCAGTACTTC. Encoded protein: CASSVLESTRGEQYF.

This chain uses TRBV7-2 with TRBJ2-2, with D tentatively TRBD1 or TRBD2 (5 bases each). The CDR3 is 15 residues long. Germline CDR1 is SGHTA and CDR2 is FQGNSA. V dropped 4 bases and J dropped 4 bases, with 13 bases sitting between them. The CDR3 DNA reads TGTGCCAGCAGCTCGGGACGAGCAGGCACCGGGGAGCTGTTTTTT. Translation gives CASSSGRAGTGELFF.

The DNA for the CDR3 is TGTGCCAGCAGCTACCACATGGATGAGACCCAGTACTTC. Its translation: CASSYHMDETQYF. V and J are TRBV7-8 and TRBJ2-5; unclear D gene. This CDR3 comprises 13 residues. Trimming took 4 bases from V and 5 from J, leaving 11 bases between them. Germline CDR1 reads SGHVS; CDR2 reads FQNEAQ.

This clonotype was counted only a few times. The CDR3 DNA reads as TGTGCCAGCAGGACCGACATGGGCTACACCTTC. As protein: CASRTDMGYTF. The chain links TRBV12-3 or TRBV12-4 to TRBJ1-2; D remains unclear. V shed 6 bases and J shed 8 bases, with 10 bases lying between them. The CDR3 sequence is 11 residues long.

The DNA of the CDR3 is TGTGCCAGCAGCCAAGAGGGACAGGGGGCTCCTGGGGCCAACGTCCTGACTTTC. Protein sequence: CASSQEGQGAPGANVLTF. The chain carries TRBV4-2 and TRBJ2-6; 12 bases line up with TRBD1. CDR1 is LGHNA and CDR2 is YNFKEQ in the germline V gene. CDR3 length: 18 residues. Unmatched junction bases numbered 2, after V lost 0 bases and J lost 2 bases.

This clonotype was seen only a few times. This chain uses TRBV14 with TRBJ2-1; D is perhaps TRBD1 (6 bases). The DNA end is a closer match to TRBJ2-7, so the J assignment may be wrong. The CDR3 runs 16 residues. CDR1 and CDR2 from the germline V gene are SGHDN and FVKESK. CDR3 sequence (DNA): TGTGCCAGCAGCCAAGTAAGAGGCAGGGGATCGGAAGAGCAGTACTTC. Protein: CASSQVRGRGSEEQYF.

The sample holds a few counts of this clonotype. The chain carries TRBV4-3 and TRBJ2-5; 16 bases are a match to TRBD2. Germline-derived CDR1 and CDR2 are LGHNA and YSLEER. The CDR3 has 16 residues. The V segment lost 4 bases and the J segment 4 bases; nucleotides outside the gene matches: 3. For the CDR3, the DNA is TGCGCCAGCAGCCGGGGACTAGCGGGGGGGTCAGAGACCCAGTACTTC. It is translated as CASSRGLAGGSETQYF.

This clonotype was seen more than once but under ten times. V is TRBV25-1 and J is TRBJ1-1; 7 bases map to TRBD1. V shed 3 bases, J shed 2 bases, and the junction held 6 bases outside the gene matches. Germline lookup yields CDR1 MGHDK and CDR2 SYGVNS. This CDR3 has 15 residues. CDR3 protein: CASSETGQLNTEAFF. The DNA for the CDR3 is TGTGCCAGCAGTGAGACAGGGCAGCTTAACACTGAAGCTTTCTTT.

V gene TRBV10-3 combines with J gene TRBJ1-1, with D hard to call. V was pared by 4 bases and J by 2 bases, with 8 bases between. This CDR3 has 13 residues. In germline, CDR1 is ENHRY, CDR2 SYGVKD. The DNA for the CDR3 is TGTGCCATCAGTGTGGGCAGAAACACTGAAGCTTTCTTT. Protein sequence: CAISVGRNTEAFF.

The chain recombines TRBV24-1 with TRBJ2-1, with 7 bases lining up with TRBD2. CDR1 KGHDR and CDR2 SFDVKD come from the germline V gene. The CDR3 runs 17 residues. The J segment lost 9 bases and the V segment lost 3 bases, leaving 16 bases of the junction unmatched. CDR3 DNA sequence: TGTGCCACCAGTGATCCCTCCCGGGCTAGCGGTAAGGTTGAGCAGTTCTTC. Protein: CATSDPSRASGKVEQFF.

This chain joins TRBV20-1 and TRBJ1-1; D unclear. Germline-derived CDR1 and CDR2 are DFQATT and SNEGSKA (reference sequence). The germline V and J ends were trimmed by 6 bases and 10 bases, with 18 bases remaining between them. CDR3 length: 12 residues. The CDR3 region has the DNA TGCAGTGCCTTATCCACCGACGAGCTAGCTTTCTTT. The encoded protein is CSALSTDELAFF.

The V and J genes are TRBV10-3 and TRBJ2-5; D is possibly TRBD2 (5 bases). Trimming took off 3 bases at V and 5 bases at J, with 10 bases between the two ends. The CDR3 length is 13 residues. Germline V gene sequence: CDR1 ENHRY, CDR2 SYGVKD. The CDR3 region has the DNA TGTGCCATCAGTGAAGCAGGACTGGAGACCCAGTACTTC. The encoded protein is CAISEAGLETQYF.